This is a list of T cell receptor beta chains from one sample in a study of T cells in Graves' hyperthyroidism and ophthalmopathy. Using its own MiXCR run on the multiplex PCR reads, TCRdb lists one record per CDR3 protein. The table has 550,000 to 650,000 distinct CDR3 sequences, around 13% seen once. Sequenced input: blood. The receptors shown here come from a woman in her forties with Graves' hyperthyroidism. Both conserved end residues are part of each CDR3. Each record gives: V gene, clone size, J gene, D gene, CDR3 DNA, CDR3 protein. A D gene is named only where the DNA matches it firmly. Size values are once, few and many counts, or a class for expanded clones, and some rows have none.

v_call: TRBV4-1
clone_size: -
j_call: TRBJ1-2
d_call: -
cdr3_nt: TGCGCCAGCAGCCAAGATCGAAGGGATCTAGATGGCTACACCTTC
cdr3_aa: CASSQDRRDLDGYTF

v_call: TRBV27
clone_size: many
j_call: TRBJ2-1
d_call: TRBD2
cdr3_nt: TGTGCCAGCACCTGGGGCGGGAGTACCTACAATGAGCAGTTCTTC
cdr3_aa: CASTWGGSTYNEQFF

v_call: TRBV18
clone_size: few
j_call: TRBJ2-7
d_call: TRBD2
cdr3_nt: TGTGCCAGCTCACCCCTAGCGGGAGATGGGGAGCAGTACTTC
cdr3_aa: CASSPLAGDGEQYF

v_call: TRBV7-2
clone_size: many
j_call: TRBJ2-2
d_call: -
cdr3_nt: TGTGCCAGCAGCTTAATTCGAGGAACCGGGGAGCTGTTTTTT
cdr3_aa: CASSLIRGTGELFF

v_call: TRBV20-1
clone_size: few
j_call: TRBJ1-1
d_call: -
cdr3_nt: TGCAGTACGAGGGGTGTTGAAGCTTTCTTT
cdr3_aa: CSTRGVEAFF

v_call: TRBV27
clone_size: many
j_call: TRBJ2-5
d_call: TRBD2
cdr3_nt: TGTGCCAGCAGCAGTTTAGTTGTAGCGGGAGTAATGGAGACCCAGTACTTC
cdr3_aa: CASSSLVVAGVMETQYF

v_call: TRBV12-3/TRBV12-4
clone_size: few
j_call: TRBJ2-7
d_call: -
cdr3_nt: TGTGCCAGCAGTCGATCTCTTGGCAGCTACGAGCAGTACTTC
cdr3_aa: CASSRSLGSYEQYF

v_call: TRBV7-9
clone_size: many
j_call: TRBJ2-2
d_call: TRBD2
cdr3_nt: TGTGCCAGCAGCCCTGGGACTAGCGGGAGTGCCGGGGAGCTGTTTTTT
cdr3_aa: CASSPGTSGSAGELFF

v_call: TRBV20-1
clone_size: few
j_call: TRBJ2-2
d_call: -
cdr3_nt: TGCAGTGCCATGTCTGTGTACACCGGGGAGCTGTTTTTT
cdr3_aa: CSAMSVYTGELFF

v_call: TRBV6-6
clone_size: many
j_call: TRBJ2-7
d_call: -
cdr3_nt: TGTGCCAGCAGTTACTCGTTGAGCTCCTACGAGCAGTACTTC
cdr3_aa: CASSYSLSSYEQYF

v_call: TRBV19
clone_size: -
j_call: TRBJ2-5
d_call: -
cdr3_nt: TGTGCCAGTACGGTTTCCGGGGCTCTCAGTGAGGCGACCCAGTACTTC
cdr3_aa: CASTVSGALSEATQYF

v_call: TRBV6-5
clone_size: few
j_call: TRBJ2-2
d_call: -
cdr3_nt: TGTGCCAGCAGTTCGGGGCGGGGCACCGGGGAGCTGTTTTTT
cdr3_aa: CASSSGRGTGELFF

v_call: TRBV5-1
clone_size: -
j_call: TRBJ2-1
d_call: -
cdr3_nt: TGCGCCAGCAGCTTAAGTGACGGGAAGTACAATGAGCAGTTCTTC
cdr3_aa: CASSLSDGKYNEQFF

v_call: TRBV11-2
clone_size: many
j_call: TRBJ2-3
d_call: -
cdr3_nt: TGTGCCAGCAGCTTAGATCGAACTCTAGATACGCAGTATTTT
cdr3_aa: CASSLDRTLDTQYF

v_call: TRBV4-1
clone_size: many
j_call: TRBJ2-7
d_call: TRBD2
cdr3_nt: TGCGCCAGCAGCCAAGAAGCGGGAGAGAACTACGAGCAGTACTTC
cdr3_aa: CASSQEAGENYEQYF

v_call: TRBV20-1
clone_size: -
j_call: TRBJ2-3
d_call: TRBD1
cdr3_nt: TGCAGTGCTACCGGGACAGGGGGCGAATCGACAGATACGCAGTATTTT
cdr3_aa: CSATGTGGESTDTQYF

v_call: TRBV30
clone_size: many
j_call: TRBJ2-3
d_call: -
cdr3_nt: TGTGCCTGGACCAGTTACACAGATACGCAGTATTTT
cdr3_aa: CAWTSYTDTQYF